This T cell receptor beta chain was profiled in a study of blood T cell repertoires in COVID-19. Sequencing used immunoSEQ multiplex PCR; TCRdb keeps in-frame clones, though not all of them. This repertoire shows about 260,000 clones, around 86% found once; its top ten account for over 8%. Germline V gene lookup returns CDR1 SGHRS and CDR2 YFSETQ. There are 16 residues in the CDR3. Between the trimmed V and J ends, which lost 4 bases and 0 bases, there was a span of 15 bases. This receptor was obtained from a man aged 35-49 years with active or convalescent COVID-19. The rearrangement uses TRBV5-1 and TRBJ2-3; D may be TRBD2 (5 bases). The sample consisted of peripheral blood. CDR3 nucleotides: TGCGCCAGCAGCACCACCCGAAGAGGGAGCACAGATACGCAGTATTTT. Residues: CASSTTRRGSTDTQYF.